The 30 T cell receptor beta chains reported below all come from one sample, sequenced in a study of cytomegalovirus exposure and HLA in healthy donors. The PCR employed 60 Vbeta primers together with 13 Jbeta primers. The method was immunoSEQ multiplex PCR; TCRdb's version includes in-frame clones alone and lacks a portion of them. The sample totals approximately 140,000 clones. The sequenced sample was PBMCs. The receptors shown here come from a young woman in good health and CMV-seronegative.

The chain recombines TRBV11-3 with TRBJ2-1, with 9 nucleotides matching TRBD2. Germline CDR1 and CDR2: SGHNT and YENEEA. Trimming cost V 6 bases and J 8 bases; bases outside gene matches: 14. The CDR3 sequence is 16 residues long. DNA for the CDR3: TGTGCCAGCAGACACCAGACTAGCGGCCCTCAGGATGAGCAGTTCTTC. It is translated as CASRHQTSGPQDEQFF.

This rearrangement joins TRBV27 to TRBJ1-5, with a possible D match to TRBD1 (5 bases). CDR1 and CDR2 (germline): MNHEY, SMNVEV (reference sequence). The CDR3 length is 14 residues. Trimming pared 2 bases from V and 6 bases from J, leaving 11 bases between. CDR3 sequence: CASSLAGGSQPQHF. The CDR3 region has the DNA TGTGCCAGCAGTTTAGCGGGGGGTAGTCAGCCCCAGCATTTT.

The chain links TRBV4-2 to TRBJ2-2; 13 bases align to TRBD2. Trimming cost V 4 bases and J 6 bases; bases outside gene matches: 17. The germline V gene has CDR1 LGHNA and CDR2 YNFKEQ. This CDR3 contains 20 residues. CDR3 amino acids: CASSPLRTSGRALHAGELFF. The CDR3 nucleotides read TGTGCCAGCAGCCCACTCCGAACTAGCGGGAGGGCCCTGCACGCCGGGGAGCTGTTTTTT.

CDR3 nucleotide sequence: TGTGCCAGCAGAACAAATAGCGGGAGAGGGGAGACCCAGTACTTC. Its translation: CASRTNSGRGETQYF. The chain joins TRBV11-2 to TRBJ2-5, with 9 bases matching TRBD2. The CDR3 extends over 15 amino acids. CDR1 is SGHAT and CDR2 is FQNNGV in the germline V gene. Germline trimming cut 6 bases from V and 5 bases from J; bases unmatched to any gene: 10.

The rearrangement links TRBV15 to TRBJ1-5, with 9 positions matching TRBD1. V trimming: 5 bases; J trimming: 4 bases; junction bases outside the gene matches: 6. Per the germline V gene, CDR1 is LNHNV and CDR2 is YYDKDF (reference sequence). The CDR3 totals 15 residues. The CDR3 here is CATSLAGQGNQPQHF. CDR3 coding DNA: TGTGCCACCAGCTTGGCCGGACAGGGGAATCAGCCCCAGCATTTT.

The V and J genes are TRBV7-6 and TRBJ2-2, with 7 bases lining up with TRBD1. Germline V CDR1 and CDR2: SGHVS, FNYEAQ. V lost 4 bases, J lost 3 bases, and 11 bases stayed unmatched. The CDR3 contains 17 residues. The CDR3 spells CASSSSDRDKDTGELFF. In nucleotides, the CDR3 is TGTGCCAGCAGCTCATCCGACAGGGATAAGGACACCGGGGAGCTGTTTTTT. Looking up the rest from reference TRBV7-6 and TRBJ2-2 gives the full variable domain: GAGVSQSPRYKVTKRGQDVALRCDPISGHVSLYWYRQALGQGPEFLTYFNYEAQQDKSGLPNDRFSAERPEGSISTLTIQRTEQRDSAMYRCASSSSDRDKDTGELFFGEGSRLTVL.

The genes are TRBV19 and TRBJ1-2, with unresolved D. Germline CDR1 reads LNHDA; CDR2 reads SQIVND (reference sequence). This CDR3 contains 14 residues. V lost 1 base, J lost 0 bases, and 6 bases lay in between. This CDR3 reads CASSIGGTNYGYTF. Written as DNA, the CDR3 is TGTGCCAGTAGTATAGGAGGGACTAACTATGGCTACACCTTC.

The rearrangement links TRBV5-5 to TRBJ1-3; the D gene is possibly TRBD1 (6 bases). CDR1 is SGHKS, CDR2 YYEKEE, per germline (reference sequence). V was pared by 5 bases and J by 0 bases, with 18 bases between. There are 17 residues in the CDR3. For the CDR3, the DNA is TGTGCCAGCAGAGGACAGCCAGTGAGGAACTCTGGAAACACCATATATTTT. This gives the protein CASRGQPVRNSGNTIYF.

The V call is TRBV19, the J call TRBJ1-2; TRBD1 is a possible D gene (5 bases). Trimming left V 3 bases short and J 5 bases short, with 13 bases between. There are 14 residues in the CDR3. In germline, CDR1 is LNHDA, CDR2 SQIVND (reference sequence). CDR3 bases: TGTGCCAGTAGTATTACAGGAGAATGGTATGGCTACACCTTC. Protein product: CASSITGEWYGYTF.

The CDR3 bases are TGTGCCAGCAGCTTCGGGACAGGGGCCTCACCCCTCCACTTT. Its translation: CASSFGTGASPLHF. This chain uses TRBV5-6 with TRBJ1-6, with 10 bases aligning to TRBD1. There are 14 residues in the CDR3. The V gene end was trimmed by 2 bases and the J gene end by 10 bases; junction bases not matched to a gene: 3. Germline values: CDR1 SGHDT, CDR2 YYEEEE. Complete variable domain (other parts from reference TRBV5-6 and TRBJ1-6): DAGVTQSPTHLIKTRGQQVTLRCSPKSGHDTVSWYQQALGQGPQFIFQYYEEEERQRGNFPDRFSGHQFPNYSSELNVNALLLGDSALYLCASSFGTGASPLHFGNGTRLTVT.

The chain combines TRBV19 with TRBJ2-7, with a possible D match to TRBD1 (7 bases). There are 15 residues in the CDR3. V lost 1 base, J lost 4 bases, and 14 bases lay in between. Germline CDR1 reads LNHDA; CDR2 reads SQIVND (reference sequence). CDR3 bases: TGTGCCAGTAGTATAGCTAGGAGGGGGCCTTACGAGCAGTACTTC. Translated, it gives CASSIARRGPYEQYF. The whole variable domain, filled in from reference TRBV19 and TRBJ2-7, reads DGGITQSPKYLFRKEGQNVTLSCEQNLNHDAMYWYRQDPGQGLRLIYYSQIVNDFQKGDIAEGYSVSREKKESFPLTVTSAQKNPTAFYLCASSIARRGPYEQYFGPGTRLTVT.

This chain joins TRBV27 and TRBJ1-2; 9 positions agree with TRBD1. J lost 5 bases, V lost 3 bases, and 7 bases had no gene match. Per germline, CDR1 MNHEY and CDR2 SMNVEV (reference sequence). This CDR3 has 15 residues. DNA for the CDR3: TGTGCCAGCAGTTTGTACAGGGGGCAGGGGTATGGCTACACCTTC. Translated: CASSLYRGQGYGYTF.

V gene TRBV9 combines with J gene TRBJ1-4, with D hard to call. Germline CDR1 SGDLS, CDR2 YYNGEE. The CDR3 is 15 residues long. V was clipped by 3 bases and J by 3 bases, with 12 bases between them. The CDR3 bases are TGTGCCAGCAGCGGTGACCTGGGAGCTAATGAAAAACTGTTTTTT. It is translated as CASSGDLGANEKLFF.

The chain's CDR3 is CASSSPGQGVYEQYF. In DNA, the CDR3 is TGCGCCAGCAGTTCTCCGGGACAGGGGGTGTACGAGCAGTACTTC. The chain has TRBV10-2 and TRBJ2-7, with TRBD1 identical over 11 bases. CDR1 WSHSY and CDR2 SAAADI come from the germline V gene. This CDR3 comprises 15 residues. The V segment lost 5 bases and the J segment 4 bases; nucleotides outside the gene matches: 7.

J is TRBJ2-3 and V is TRBV29-1; a weak D match, TRBD1 (7 bases). V was shortened by 7 bases and J by 2 bases, with 28 bases between the two germline ends. This CDR3 region has 18 residues. CDR1 and CDR2 from the germline V gene are SQVTM and ANQGSEA. The CDR3 loop reads CSARRGQRTQKITDTQYF. The CDR3 nucleotides read TGCAGCGCACGGCGGGGACAGCGTACCCAGAAAATCACAGATACGCAGTATTTT.

This chain joins TRBV6-4 and TRBJ1-1, with D possibly matching TRBD1 (5 bases). The CDR3 consists of 14 residues. Looked up from germline, CDR1 is MRHNA and CDR2 is SNTAGT. Trimming left V 8 bases short and J 1 base short, with 14 bases between. In nucleotides, the CDR3 is TGTGCCAGCCGCCCGGGAGGGGCGAACACTGAAGCTTTCTTT. Translation gives CASRPGGANTEAFF.

This chain connects TRBV6-1 to TRBJ2-7, with D tentatively TRBD2 (5 bases). CDR1 is MNHNS, CDR2 SASEGT, per germline. V lost 4 bases and J 6 bases, leaving 13 bases between the germline ends. This CDR3 is 13 amino acids long. The CDR3 nucleotides are TGTGCCAGCAGTGCCCCGGGGAGCACCGAGCAGTACTTC. It specifies CASSAPGSTEQYF.

The chain joins TRBV7-9 to TRBJ1-2; 7 nucleotides align to TRBD1. V gave up 5 bases and J gave up 7 bases; unmatched junction bases: 13. This CDR3 is 15 amino acids long. Germline-derived CDR1 and CDR2 are SEHNR and FQNEAQ (reference sequence). The DNA of the CDR3 is TGTGCCAGCAGCCCCAATCCTACAGGGGAAGGTGGCTACACCTTC. This encodes CASSPNPTGEGGYTF.

The gene calls are TRBV29-1 and TRBJ1-1; possible D gene TRBD1, 6 bases. CDR1 SQVTM and CDR2 ANQGSEA come from the germline V gene. V gave up 7 bases and J gave up 6 bases, with 21 bases separating them. The length of the CDR3 is 14 residues. The CDR3 nucleotides read TGCAGCGACGGGGCGGGGGCACTTAAGGCTGAAGCTTTCTTT. It translates to CSDGAGALKAEAFF.

V usage is TRBV14 and J usage is TRBJ1-2, with unresolved D. Trimming removed 0 bases from V and 5 bases from J, with 7 bases in between. The germline CDR1 and CDR2 sequences are SGHDN and FVKESK. CDR3 length: 13 amino acids. Here the CDR3 DNA reads TGTGCCAGCAGCCAAGACAGGAATTATGGCTACACCTTC. Protein product: CASSQDRNYGYTF.

The chain combines TRBV5-6 with TRBJ2-1; TRBD2 aligns across 10 bases. The ends lost 4 bases at V and 0 bases at J; junction bases unmatched: 7. The CDR3 runs 17 residues. CDR1 SGHDT and CDR2 YYEEEE come from the germline V gene. Written as DNA, the CDR3 is TGTGCCAGCAGCAAAGGACTAGCGGTTAGCTCCTACAATGAGCAGTTCTTC. It specifies CASSKGLAVSSYNEQFF.

The V call is TRBV4-2, the J call TRBJ1-5; D remains ambiguous. Trimming removed 4 bases at V and 7 bases at J, with 8 bases between. CDR1 LGHNA and CDR2 YNFKEQ come from the germline V gene. The CDR3 has 12 residues. CDR3 amino acids: CASSPGNQPQHF. DNA of the CDR3: TGTGCCAGCAGCCCGGGGAACCAGCCCCAGCATTTT.

CDR3 bases: TGTGCCAGCAGCTTCGGACTAGGTACCTACAATGAGCAGTTCTTC. It translates to CASSFGLGTYNEQFF. The V call is TRBV7-2, the J call TRBJ2-1; TRBD2 agrees at 7 bases. The J segment lost 2 bases and the V segment lost 3 bases, leaving 4 bases of the junction unmatched. Germline V CDR1 and CDR2: SGHTA, FQGNSA. This CDR3 is 15 amino acids long.

The chain links TRBV5-4 to TRBJ2-7; D perhaps matches TRBD2 (5 bases). From germline, CDR1 is SGHNT and CDR2 YYREEE (reference sequence). This CDR3 spans 15 amino acids. Trimming took 0 bases from V and 4 from J, leaving 14 bases between them. The CDR3 DNA reads as TGTGCCAGCAGCTTGGGGGCGGACTGGCAGTACGAGCAGTACGTC. Its protein product is CASSLGADWQYEQYV.

For the CDR3, the DNA is TGCGCCAGCAGCTTGGTCGGAGAAGGAGAGACCCAGTACTTC. Its translation is CASSLVGEGETQYF. This chain links TRBV5-1 with TRBJ2-5; D gene uncertain. The V end was cut by 0 bases, the J end by 4 bases, with 10 bases between. CDR3 length: 14 residues. Per germline, CDR1 SGHRS and CDR2 YFSETQ. The variable domain in full, completed from reference TRBV5-1 and TRBJ2-5, reads KAGVTQTPRYLIKTRGQQVTLSCSPISGHRSVSWYQQTPGQGLQFLFEYFSETQRNKGNFPGRFSGRQFSNSRSEMNVSTLELGDSALYLCASSLVGEGETQYFGPGTRLLVL.

The V call is TRBV7-2, the J call TRBJ2-3; D is unclear. CDR3 length equals 13 residues. The V gene lost 3 bases and the J gene lost 2 bases, with 6 bases spanning the gap. The V gene's germline CDR1 is SGHTA and CDR2 FQGNSA. This CDR3 reads CASSFSVTDTQYF. Written as DNA, the CDR3 is TGTGCCAGCAGCTTTTCCGTCACAGATACGCAGTATTTT.

This sequence joins TRBV6-1 and TRBJ2-1, with D possibly being TRBD2 (5 bases). V lost 6 bases and J 10 bases, leaving 19 bases between the germline ends. The CDR3 totals 14 residues. The germline V gene has CDR1 MNHNS and CDR2 SASEGT. The chain's CDR3 is CASRKRVGAEEQFF. DNA of the CDR3: TGTGCCAGCAGGAAGCGTGTGGGAGCGGAAGAGCAGTTCTTC.

The chain has TRBV5-4 and TRBJ2-4; TRBD1 aligns across 10 bases. This CDR3 has 14 residues. The ends lost 9 bases at V and 7 bases at J; junction bases unmatched: 10. Germline V gives CDR1 SGHNT, CDR2 YYREEE (reference sequence). CDR3 bases: TGTGCCACCGAAGAAGGGACAGGGGCTAACATTCAGTACTTC. This translates into CATEEGTGANIQYF.

This chain connects TRBV27 to TRBJ2-7; 8 nucleotides align to TRBD2. The V and J ends lost 4 bases and 0 bases, in that order; junction bases with no gene match: 11. The CDR3 has 17 residues. From germline, CDR1 is MNHEY and CDR2 SMNVEV (reference sequence). DNA of the CDR3: TGTGCCAGCAGTTCCGGCGGGAGGCGCCGACTCTCCTACGAGCAGTACTTC. Its translation: CASSSGGRRRLSYEQYF.

The rearrangement joins TRBV5-1 to TRBJ2-5, with 8 bases lining up with TRBD2. The CDR3 has 16 residues. Germline V CDR1 and CDR2: SGHRS, YFSETQ. J lost 11 bases, V lost 6 bases, and 21 bases had no gene match. The CDR3, as DNA: TGCGCCAGCACCATTGGGGGTTCAGCGGGAGATCAGGAGCAGTACTTC. Encoded protein: CASTIGGSAGDQEQYF.